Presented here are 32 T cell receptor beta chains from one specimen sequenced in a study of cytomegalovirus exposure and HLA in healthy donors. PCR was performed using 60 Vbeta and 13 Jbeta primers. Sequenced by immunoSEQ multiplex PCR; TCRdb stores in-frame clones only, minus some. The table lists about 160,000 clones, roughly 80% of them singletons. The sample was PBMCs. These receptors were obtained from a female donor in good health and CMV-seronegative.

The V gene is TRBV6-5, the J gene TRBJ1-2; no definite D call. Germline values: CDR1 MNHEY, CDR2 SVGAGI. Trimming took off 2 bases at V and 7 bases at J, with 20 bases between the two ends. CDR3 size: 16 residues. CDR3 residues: CASSYLVLEDSSGYTF. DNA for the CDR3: TGTGCCAGCAGTTACCTGGTTTTGGAAGACTCGAGTGGCTACACCTTC.

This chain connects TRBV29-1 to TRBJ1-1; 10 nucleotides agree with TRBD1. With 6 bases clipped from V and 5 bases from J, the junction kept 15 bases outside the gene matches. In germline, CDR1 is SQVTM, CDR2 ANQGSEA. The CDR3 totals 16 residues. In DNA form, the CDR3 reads TGCAGCGTCACCCGGGACAGGGGAAAAGGATATACTGAAGCTTTCTTT. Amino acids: CSVTRDRGKGYTEAFF.

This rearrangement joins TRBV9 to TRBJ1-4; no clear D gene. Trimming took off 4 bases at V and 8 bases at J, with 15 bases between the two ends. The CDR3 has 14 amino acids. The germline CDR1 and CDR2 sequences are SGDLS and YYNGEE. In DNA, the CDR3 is TGTGCCAGCAGCCCCCTCTCGGGTGAGGAAAAACTGTTTTTT. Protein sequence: CASSPLSGEEKLFF. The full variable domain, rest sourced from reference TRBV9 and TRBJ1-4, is DSGVTQTPKHLITATGQRVTLRCSPRSGDLSVYWYQQSLDQGLQFLIQYYNGEERAKGNILERFSAQQFPDLHSELNLSSLELGDSALYFCASSPLSGEEKLFFGSGTQLSVL.

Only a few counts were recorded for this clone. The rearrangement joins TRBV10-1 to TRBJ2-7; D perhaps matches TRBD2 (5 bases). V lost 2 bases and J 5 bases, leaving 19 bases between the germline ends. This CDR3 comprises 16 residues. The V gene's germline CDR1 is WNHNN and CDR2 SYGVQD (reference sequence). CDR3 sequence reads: CASSEARGPPRDEQYF. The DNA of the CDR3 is TGCGCCAGCAGTGAGGCGAGAGGGCCCCCCAGAGACGAGCAGTACTTC.

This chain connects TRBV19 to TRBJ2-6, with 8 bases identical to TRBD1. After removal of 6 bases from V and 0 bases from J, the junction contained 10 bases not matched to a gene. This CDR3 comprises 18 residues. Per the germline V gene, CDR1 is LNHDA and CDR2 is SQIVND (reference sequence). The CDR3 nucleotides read TGTGCCAGTAGGGCGGACAGGGCAACCGTCTCTGGGGCCAACGTCCTGACTTTC. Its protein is CASRADRATVSGANVLTF.

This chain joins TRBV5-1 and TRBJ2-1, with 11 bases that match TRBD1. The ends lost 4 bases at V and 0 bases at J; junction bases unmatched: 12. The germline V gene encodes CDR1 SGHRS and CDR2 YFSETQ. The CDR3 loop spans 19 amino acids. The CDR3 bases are TGCGCCAGCAGCCTCGACCCGGGACAGGGGGTCTACTCCTACAATGAGCAGTTCTTC. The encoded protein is CASSLDPGQGVYSYNEQFF.

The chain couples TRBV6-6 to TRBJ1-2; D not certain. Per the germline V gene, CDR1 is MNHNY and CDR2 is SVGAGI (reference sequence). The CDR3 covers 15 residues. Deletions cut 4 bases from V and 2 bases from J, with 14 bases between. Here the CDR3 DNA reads TGTGCCAGCAGTTCGCAATACACAGTCAACTATGGCTACACCTTC. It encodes CASSSQYTVNYGYTF.

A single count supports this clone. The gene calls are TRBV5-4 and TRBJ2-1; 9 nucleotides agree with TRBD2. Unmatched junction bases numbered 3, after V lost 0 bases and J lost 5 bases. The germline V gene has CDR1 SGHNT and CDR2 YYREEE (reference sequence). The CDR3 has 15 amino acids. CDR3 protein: CASSLATSGDNEQFF. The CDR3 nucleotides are TGTGCCAGCAGCTTGGCGACTAGCGGTGACAATGAGCAGTTCTTC.

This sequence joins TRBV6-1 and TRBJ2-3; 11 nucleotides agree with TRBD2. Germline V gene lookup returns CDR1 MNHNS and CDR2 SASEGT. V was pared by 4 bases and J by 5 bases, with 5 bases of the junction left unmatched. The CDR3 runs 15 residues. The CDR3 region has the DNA TGTGCCAGCAGTGCCATAGCGGGGGGGGGAGATACGCAGTATTTT. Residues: CASSAIAGGGDTQYF.

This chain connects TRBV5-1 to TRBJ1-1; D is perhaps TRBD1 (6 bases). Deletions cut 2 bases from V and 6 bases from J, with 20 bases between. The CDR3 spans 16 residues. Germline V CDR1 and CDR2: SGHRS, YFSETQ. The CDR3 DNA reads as TGCGCCAGCAGCTTAGTCCCCGGGACACAAAACGCTGAAGCTTTCTTT. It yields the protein CASSLVPGTQNAEAFF.

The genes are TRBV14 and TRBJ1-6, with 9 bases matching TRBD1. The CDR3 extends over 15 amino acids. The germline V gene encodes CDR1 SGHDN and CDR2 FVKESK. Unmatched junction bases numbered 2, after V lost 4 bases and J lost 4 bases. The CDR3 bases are TGTGCCAGCAGCCTGGGACAGGGATATAATTCACCCCTCCACTTT. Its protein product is CASSLGQGYNSPLHF.

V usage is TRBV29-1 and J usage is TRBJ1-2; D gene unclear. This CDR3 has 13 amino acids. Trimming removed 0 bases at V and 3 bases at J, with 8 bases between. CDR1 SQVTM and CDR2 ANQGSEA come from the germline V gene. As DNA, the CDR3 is TGCAGCGTTGAAGATTCGGGGTACTATGGCTACACCTTC. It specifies CSVEDSGYYGYTF.

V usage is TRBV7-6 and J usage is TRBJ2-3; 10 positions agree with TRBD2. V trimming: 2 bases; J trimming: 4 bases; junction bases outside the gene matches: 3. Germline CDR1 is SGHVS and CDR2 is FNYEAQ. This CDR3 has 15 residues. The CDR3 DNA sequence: TGTGCCAGCAGCTTACGTACTAGCGGGGCAGATACGCAGTATTTT. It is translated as CASSLRTSGADTQYF.

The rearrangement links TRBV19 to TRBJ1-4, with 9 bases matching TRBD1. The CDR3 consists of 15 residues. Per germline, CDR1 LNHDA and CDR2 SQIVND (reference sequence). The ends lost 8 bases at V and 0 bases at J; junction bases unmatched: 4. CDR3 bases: TGTGCCAGTGCGGACAGGGGAACAACTAATGAAAAACTGTTTTTT. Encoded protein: CASADRGTTNEKLFF.

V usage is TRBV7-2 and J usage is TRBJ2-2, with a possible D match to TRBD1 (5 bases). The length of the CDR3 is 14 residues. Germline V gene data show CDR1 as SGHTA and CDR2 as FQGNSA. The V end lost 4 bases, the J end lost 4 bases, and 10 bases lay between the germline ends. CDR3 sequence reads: CASSWTTVTGELFF. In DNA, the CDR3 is TGTGCCAGCAGCTGGACAACGGTCACCGGGGAGCTGTTTTTT.

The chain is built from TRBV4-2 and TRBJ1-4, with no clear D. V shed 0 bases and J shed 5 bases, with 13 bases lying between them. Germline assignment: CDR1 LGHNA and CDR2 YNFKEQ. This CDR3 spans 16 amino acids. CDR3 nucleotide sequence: TGTGCCAGCAGCCAAGAATTTGGATACGGGAATGAAAAACTGTTTTTT. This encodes CASSQEFGYGNEKLFF.

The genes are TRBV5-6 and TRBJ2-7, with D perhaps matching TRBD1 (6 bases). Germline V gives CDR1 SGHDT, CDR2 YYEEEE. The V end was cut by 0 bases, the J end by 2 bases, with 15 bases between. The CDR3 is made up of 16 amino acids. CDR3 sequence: CASSLGLRGKTYEQYF. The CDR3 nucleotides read TGTGCCAGCAGCTTGGGCTTGAGGGGGAAAACCTACGAGCAGTACTTC. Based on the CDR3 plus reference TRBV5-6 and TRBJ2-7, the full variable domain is DAGVTQSPTHLIKTRGQQVTLRCSPKSGHDTVSWYQQALGQGPQFIFQYYEEEERQRGNFPDRFSGHQFPNYSSELNVNALLLGDSALYLCASSLGLRGKTYEQYFGPGTRLTVT.

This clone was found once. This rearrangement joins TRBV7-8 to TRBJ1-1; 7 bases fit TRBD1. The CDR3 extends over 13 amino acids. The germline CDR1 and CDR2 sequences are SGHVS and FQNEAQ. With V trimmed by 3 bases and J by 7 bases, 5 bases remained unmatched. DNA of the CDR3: TGTGCCAGCAGCTTTGGACAGGATGGTGAAGCTTTCTTT. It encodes CASSFGQDGEAFF.

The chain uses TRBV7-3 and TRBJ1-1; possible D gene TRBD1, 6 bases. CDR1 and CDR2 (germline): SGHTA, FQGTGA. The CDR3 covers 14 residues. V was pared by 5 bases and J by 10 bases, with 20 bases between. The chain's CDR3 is CASSPAQGFWSAFF. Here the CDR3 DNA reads TGTGCCAGCAGCCCGGCACAGGGATTTTGGTCAGCTTTCTTT.

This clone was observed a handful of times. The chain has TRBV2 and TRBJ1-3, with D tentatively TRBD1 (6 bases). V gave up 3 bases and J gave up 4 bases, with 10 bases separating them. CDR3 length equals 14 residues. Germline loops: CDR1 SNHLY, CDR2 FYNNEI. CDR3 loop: CASSETGRGNTIYF. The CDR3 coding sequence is TGTGCCAGCAGTGAGACAGGCAGGGGAAACACCATATATTTT.

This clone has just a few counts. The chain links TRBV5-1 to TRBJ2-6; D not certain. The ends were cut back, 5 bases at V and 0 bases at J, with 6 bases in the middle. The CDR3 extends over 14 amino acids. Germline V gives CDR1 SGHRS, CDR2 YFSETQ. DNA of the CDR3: TGCGCCAGCAGTAGAACCTCTGGGGCCAACGTCCTGACTTTC. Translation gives CASSRTSGANVLTF.

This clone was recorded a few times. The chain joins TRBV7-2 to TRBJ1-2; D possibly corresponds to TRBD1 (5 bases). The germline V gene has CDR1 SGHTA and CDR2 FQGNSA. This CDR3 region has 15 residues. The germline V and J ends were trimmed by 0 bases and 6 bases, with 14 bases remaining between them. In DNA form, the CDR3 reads TGTGCCAGCAGCTTAGCGGGCGGGACCCTCGATGGCTACACCTTC. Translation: CASSLAGGTLDGYTF.

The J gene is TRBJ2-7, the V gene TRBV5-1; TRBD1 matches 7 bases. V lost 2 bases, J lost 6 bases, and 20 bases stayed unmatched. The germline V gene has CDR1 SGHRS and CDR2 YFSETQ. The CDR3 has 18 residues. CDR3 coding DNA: TGCGCCAGCAGCTTAACGTATCCATCGGGACAGCTAAACTCCGAGCAGTACTTC. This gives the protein CASSLTYPSGQLNSEQYF.

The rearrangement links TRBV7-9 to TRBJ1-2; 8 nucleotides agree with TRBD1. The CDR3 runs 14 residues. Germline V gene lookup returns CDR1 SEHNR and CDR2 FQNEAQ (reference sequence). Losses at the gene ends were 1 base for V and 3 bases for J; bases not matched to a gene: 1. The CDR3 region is CASSLGTGHYGYTF. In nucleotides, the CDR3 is TGTGCCAGCAGCTTAGGGACAGGGCACTATGGCTACACCTTC.

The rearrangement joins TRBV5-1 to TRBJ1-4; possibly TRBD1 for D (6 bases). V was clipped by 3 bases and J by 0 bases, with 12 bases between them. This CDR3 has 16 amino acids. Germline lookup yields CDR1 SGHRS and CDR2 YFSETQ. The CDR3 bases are TGCGCCAGCAGCTCGGGTGCAGGGGCAACTAATGAAAAACTGTTTTTT. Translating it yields CASSSGAGATNEKLFF.

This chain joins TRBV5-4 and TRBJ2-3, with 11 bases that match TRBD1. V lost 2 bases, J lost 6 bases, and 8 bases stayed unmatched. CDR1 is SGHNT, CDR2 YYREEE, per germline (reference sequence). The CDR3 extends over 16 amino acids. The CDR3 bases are TGTGCCAGCAGCTTACGGACAGGGGGCGCGACTGATACGCAGTATTTT. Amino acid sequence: CASSLRTGGATDTQYF.

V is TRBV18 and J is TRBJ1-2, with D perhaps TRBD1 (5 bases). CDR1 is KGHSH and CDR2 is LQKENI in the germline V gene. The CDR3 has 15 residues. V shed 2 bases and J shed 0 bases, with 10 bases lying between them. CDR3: CASSPVQGPNYGYTF. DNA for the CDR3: TGTGCCAGCTCACCAGTTCAGGGCCCTAACTATGGCTACACCTTC. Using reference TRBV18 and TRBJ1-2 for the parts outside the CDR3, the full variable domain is NAGVMQNPRHLVRRRGQEARLRCSPMKGHSHVYWYRQLPEEGLKFMVYLQKENIIDESGMPKERFSAEFPKEGPSILRIQQVVRGDSAAYFCASSPVQGPNYGYTFGSGTRLTVV.

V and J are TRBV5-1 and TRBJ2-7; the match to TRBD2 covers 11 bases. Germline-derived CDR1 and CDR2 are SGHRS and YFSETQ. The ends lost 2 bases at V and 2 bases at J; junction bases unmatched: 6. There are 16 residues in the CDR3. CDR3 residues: CASSFTSGSIAYEQYF. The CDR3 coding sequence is TGCGCCAGCAGCTTTACTAGCGGGAGTATCGCCTACGAGCAGTACTTC.

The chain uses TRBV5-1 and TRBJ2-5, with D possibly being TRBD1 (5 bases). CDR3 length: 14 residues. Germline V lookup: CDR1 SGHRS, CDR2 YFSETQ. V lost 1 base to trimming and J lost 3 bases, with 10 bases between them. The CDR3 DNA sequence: TGCGCCAGCAGCTTGACTCAGGGCAAAGAGACCCAGTACTTC. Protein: CASSLTQGKETQYF.

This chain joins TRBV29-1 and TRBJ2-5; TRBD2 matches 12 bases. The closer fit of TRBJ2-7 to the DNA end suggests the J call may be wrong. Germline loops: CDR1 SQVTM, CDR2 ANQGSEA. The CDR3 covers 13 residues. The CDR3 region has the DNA TGCAGGGTGACTAGCGGGAGCTCCTACGAGCAGTACTTC. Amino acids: CRVTSGSSYEQYF.

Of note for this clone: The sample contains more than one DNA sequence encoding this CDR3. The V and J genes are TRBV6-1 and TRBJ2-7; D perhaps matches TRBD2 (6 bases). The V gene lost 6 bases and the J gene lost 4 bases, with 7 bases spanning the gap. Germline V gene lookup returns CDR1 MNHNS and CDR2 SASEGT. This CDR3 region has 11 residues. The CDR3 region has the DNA TGTGCCAGCAGAGGAGGGTACGAGCAGTACTTC. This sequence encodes CASRGGYEQYF.

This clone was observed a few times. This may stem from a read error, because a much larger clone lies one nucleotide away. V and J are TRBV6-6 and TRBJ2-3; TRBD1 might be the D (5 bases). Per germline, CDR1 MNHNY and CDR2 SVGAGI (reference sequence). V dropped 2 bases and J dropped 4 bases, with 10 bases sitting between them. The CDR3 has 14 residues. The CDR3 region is CASSYGAGSDTQYF. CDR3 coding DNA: TGTGCCAGCAGTTACGGGGCAGGGTCAGATACGCAGTATTTT.